This T cell receptor beta chain was retrieved from a study of T-cell memory formation after mild COVID-19 (TCRdb year 2021). Turning to the overall study: Most TCR sequence clusters were specific to one of the two donors. Two young, previously healthy adult volunteers made up the cohort, one male and one female. In a couple of donors, T-cell clones that expanded and contracted after mild COVID-19 were followed by sequencing TCRalpha and TCRbeta repertoires longitudinally.

Ficoll-Paque density gradient centrifugation was used to isolate PBMCs. The data were produced on an Illumina NovaSeq 6000. cDNA libraries for TCRalpha and TCRbeta were prepared by 5'RACE using constant-segment primers, with sample barcodes and unique molecular identifiers added. RNA was extracted from every sample with Trizol reagent. Library amplification was performed in two PCR steps, and a second sample barcode and Illumina TruSeq adapters were introduced in the second step. Sequencing of the libraries was done on an Illumina NovaSeq, producing 2 x 150 bp paired-end reads. On the authors' methods: With migec v1.2.7, reads were demultiplexed and then collapsed into UMI-guided consensus sequences. Using mixcr v2.1.11, UMI consensuses were aligned to TRA and TRB V and J templates and then assembled into clonotypes. A clonotype was counted as expanded or contracted only when both edgeR and NoisET called the clonotype significant, with the noise models trained on biological replicates. For edgeR calls, the thresholds were a false discovery rate-adjusted p below 0.01 and a log2 fold-change of 1. As an exploratory analysis of dynamics, max-normalized trajectories of the 1000 most abundant clonotypes were examined with PCA combined with hierarchical clustering. Separately sequenced CD4+ and CD8+ repertoires were used to assign the CD4 or CD8 phenotype of responding clones. TCRdb reanalyzed the raw reads on its own, using fastp at Q25 for trimming and MiXCR for clone calling, and kept in-frame beta chains. When rows share a CDR3 protein, they turn into one entry using the most common DNA and genes. V and J calls and clone size were set by TCRdb, not the authors. The sample yields hundreds of thousands of distinct CDR3 sequences; around an eighth were counted once. The top ten clonotypes cover 20% to 25% of the sample.

Beyond this particular receptor, the publication reports: The study included only a couple of mild cases, and larger cohorts that include severe cases with pre-infection samples were judged to be necessary. Some responding clones were found in pre-infection memory, which suggests that pre-existing cross-reactive memory T cells took part in the SARS-CoV-2 response. Contracting CD4+ clones appeared mostly in the CM and EM memory subsets, whereas CD8+ clones were enriched in EMRA. Clones contracting from day 15 to 85 had balanced CD4/CD8 phenotypes, while a second wave expanding from day 15 to 37 was biased towards CD4+. SARS-CoV-2 specificity of the second-wave clones peaking on day 37 was not confirmed.

There are a few counts of this clonotype. This clone's antigen is unknown. Per-base qualities were not stored, and no clone one base away is much larger. This receptor was taken from a man aged 18-30 years who had mild COVID-19 (a few samples of this study predate the infection). The sample titles of this study are shuffled in the database, so cell type and time point are left out; the donor was told from shared clones. Sequences were obtained from PBMCs or a T cell subset sorted from them (not recorded which).

CDR3 sequence: CASSYLAGDNEQFF. The DNA sequence is TGTGCCAGCAGTTATCTAGCGGGGGACAATGAGCAGTTCTTC. The chain couples TRBV6-5 to TRBJ2-1, and TRBD2 aligns with 10 junction nucleotides. The CDR3, cysteine through phenylalanine, is 14 amino acids long. Of the read, only the CDR3 DNA is kept; its 42 bases are in frame from base 1. V is pruned by 3 bases and J by 5 bases, leaving 1 base of the junction without a gene match. The germline V gene yields MNHEY for CDR1 and SVGAGI for CDR2.